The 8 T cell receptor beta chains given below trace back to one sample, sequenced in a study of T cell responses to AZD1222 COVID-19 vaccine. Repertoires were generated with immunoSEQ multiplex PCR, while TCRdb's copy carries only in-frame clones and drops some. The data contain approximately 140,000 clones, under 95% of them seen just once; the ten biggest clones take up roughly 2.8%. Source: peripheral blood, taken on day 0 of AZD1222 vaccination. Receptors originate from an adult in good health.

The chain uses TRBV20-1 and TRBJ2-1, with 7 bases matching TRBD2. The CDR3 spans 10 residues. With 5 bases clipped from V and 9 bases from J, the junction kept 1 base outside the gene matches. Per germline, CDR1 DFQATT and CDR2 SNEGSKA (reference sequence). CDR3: CSAGGGEQFF. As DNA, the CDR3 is TGCAGTGCTGGGGGGGGTGAGCAGTTCTTC.

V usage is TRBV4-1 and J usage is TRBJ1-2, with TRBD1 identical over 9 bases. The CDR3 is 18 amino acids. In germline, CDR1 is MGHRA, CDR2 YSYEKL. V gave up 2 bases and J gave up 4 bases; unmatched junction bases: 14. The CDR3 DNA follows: TGCGCCAGCAGCCAAAAACCGGGACAGGGAGTCGTTGGCTATGGCTACACCTTC. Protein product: CASSQKPGQGVVGYGYTF.

The CDR3 sequence: CASSAGTGGLAQHF. The DNA of the CDR3 is TGTGCCAGCAGCGCTGGGACAGGGGGTTTGGCCCAGCATTTT. The chain employs TRBV5-6 and TRBJ1-5, with 11 bases fitting TRBD1. J gave up 11 bases and V 4 bases, and 8 bases lay outside the gene matches. The CDR3 runs 14 residues. The V gene's germline CDR1 is SGHDT and CDR2 YYEEEE.

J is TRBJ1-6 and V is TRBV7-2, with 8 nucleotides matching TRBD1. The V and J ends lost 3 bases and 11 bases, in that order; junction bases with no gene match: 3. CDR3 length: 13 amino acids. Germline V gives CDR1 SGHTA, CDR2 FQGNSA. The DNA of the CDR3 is TGTGCCAGCAGCTTGCCGACAGGGGCACCCCTCCACTTT. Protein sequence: CASSLPTGAPLHF.

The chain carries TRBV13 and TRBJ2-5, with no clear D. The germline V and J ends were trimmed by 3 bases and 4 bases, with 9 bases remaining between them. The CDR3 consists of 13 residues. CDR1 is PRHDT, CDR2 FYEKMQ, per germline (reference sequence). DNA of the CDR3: TGTGCCAGCAGCTTGCGAGCCAGAGAGACCCAGTACTTC. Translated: CASSLRARETQYF.

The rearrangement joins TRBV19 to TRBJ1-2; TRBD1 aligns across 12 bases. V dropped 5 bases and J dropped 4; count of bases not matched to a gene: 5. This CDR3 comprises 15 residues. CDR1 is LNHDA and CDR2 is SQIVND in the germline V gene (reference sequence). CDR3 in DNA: TGTGCCAGTAGTCTATCGGGACAGGGGGCCTATGGCTACACCTTC. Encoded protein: CASSLSGQGAYGYTF.

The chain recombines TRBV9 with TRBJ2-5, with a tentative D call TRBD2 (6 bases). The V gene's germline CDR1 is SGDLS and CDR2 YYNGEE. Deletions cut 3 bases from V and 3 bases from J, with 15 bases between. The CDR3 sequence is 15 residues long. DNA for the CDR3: TGTGCCAGCAGCGCCGCCGGGAGATCGGAAGAGACCCAGTACTTC. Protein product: CASSAAGRSEETQYF.

CDR3 sequence (DNA): TGTGCCAGCAGTTCGAACAATGAGCAGTTCTTC. As protein: CASSSNNEQFF. This chain joins TRBV6-5 and TRBJ2-1; no clear D. The V gene lost 4 bases and the J gene lost 5 bases, with 3 bases spanning the gap. Looked up from germline, CDR1 is MNHEY and CDR2 is SVGAGI. The CDR3 sequence is 11 residues long.